These T cell receptor beta chains were read from a single sample in a study of blood T cell repertoires in COVID-19. Sequencing was performed with immunoSEQ multiplex PCR; in TCRdb, only in-frame clones are kept and a portion is missing. Of 200,000 to 250,000 clones in the sample, 88% were seen once. Sequencing was performed on PBMCs or T cells enriched from blood (not recorded which). The receptor source for this set is a woman aged 50 to 60 with acute COVID-19. Each CDR3 is given with its conserved first and last residue. The order of the fields is CDR3 length, J gene, V gene, clone size, D gene, CDR3 DNA, CDR3 protein. The D gene is left open where the match is weak. A clone size is listed for some rows: how often the clone was seen (once, few, many), or a class if it is expanded.

15 | TRBJ2-7 | TRBV11-3 | - | TRBD1 | TGTGCCAGCAGCTCCGGGACAGGGCAGAGGGGAGTGCAGTACTTC | CASSSGTGQRGVQYF
15 | TRBJ1-5 | TRBV6-5 | - | TRBD1 | TGTGCCAGCAGGAGCCGGGAGGGGGCCCTTCAGCCCCAGCATTTT | CASRSREGALQPQHF
14 | TRBJ1-4 | TRBV6-5 | - | TRBD1 | TGTGCCAGCAGTTACCAGGGGGCACGTGAAAAACTGTTTTTT | CASSYQGAREKLFF
15 | TRBJ2-5 | TRBV14 | - | TRBD2 | TGTGCCAGCAGCCAAGCGGGAGGGCCCTCGGAGACCCAGTACTTC | CASSQAGGPSETQYF
17 | TRBJ1-3 | TRBV14 | many | - | TGTGCCAGCAGCCAAGGGGGCGCGGAATGGACTGGAAACACCATATATTTT | CASSQGGAEWTGNTIYF
16 | TRBJ1-2 | TRBV7-9 | - | TRBD1 | TGTGCCAGCAGCACATACCCGGGACAGGCCCGCTATGGCTACACCTTC | CASSTYPGQARYGYTF
15 | TRBJ2-5 | TRBV21-1 | few | - | TGTGCCAGCAGCATGACAGGGGGCATGCGGGAGACCCAGTACTTC | CASSMTGGMRETQYF
12 | TRBJ1-1 | TRBV11-2 | - | - | TGTGCCAGCAGCTTGGGAGAAACTGAAGCTTTCTTT | CASSLGETEAFF
15 | TRBJ1-1 | TRBV18 | - | - | TGTGCCAGCTCACCAAATTCGGGGGGAGAAACTGAAGCTTTCTTT | CASSPNSGGETEAFF
17 | TRBJ2-1 | TRBV9 | - | TRBD2 | TGTGCCAGCAGCGTAAGGAGTCTAGCGGGAGTGTCAGATGAGCAGTTCTTC | CASSVRSLAGVSDEQFF
13 | TRBJ1-2 | TRBV4-2 | many | - | TGTGCCAGCAGCCAAGTGGAGGACTATGGCTACACCTTC | CASSQVEDYGYTF
14 | TRBJ1-2 | TRBV30 | medium-sized | TRBD1 | TGTGCCTCTCGATCGACAGGGGGCGACTATGGCTACACCTTC | CASRSTGGDYGYTF
14 | TRBJ1-1 | TRBV29-1 | - | TRBD1 | TGCAGCGTTGGGCGGACAGGGCATCGCACTGAAGCTTTCTTT | CSVGRTGHRTEAFF
15 | TRBJ2-7 | TRBV6-6 | - | - | TGTGCCAGCACTAGAGTCGCGGGGCAGGCCTACGAGCAGTACTTC | CASTRVAGQAYEQYF
16 | TRBJ2-1 | TRBV7-9 | - | TRBD2 | TGTGCCAGCAGCTTGGGACGGGAGGGCCTCTACAATGAGCAGTTCTTC | CASSLGREGLYNEQFF
13 | TRBJ1-2 | TRBV2 | - | - | TGTGCCAGCAGCTTTGAAAGCAACTATGGCTACACCTTC | CASSFESNYGYTF